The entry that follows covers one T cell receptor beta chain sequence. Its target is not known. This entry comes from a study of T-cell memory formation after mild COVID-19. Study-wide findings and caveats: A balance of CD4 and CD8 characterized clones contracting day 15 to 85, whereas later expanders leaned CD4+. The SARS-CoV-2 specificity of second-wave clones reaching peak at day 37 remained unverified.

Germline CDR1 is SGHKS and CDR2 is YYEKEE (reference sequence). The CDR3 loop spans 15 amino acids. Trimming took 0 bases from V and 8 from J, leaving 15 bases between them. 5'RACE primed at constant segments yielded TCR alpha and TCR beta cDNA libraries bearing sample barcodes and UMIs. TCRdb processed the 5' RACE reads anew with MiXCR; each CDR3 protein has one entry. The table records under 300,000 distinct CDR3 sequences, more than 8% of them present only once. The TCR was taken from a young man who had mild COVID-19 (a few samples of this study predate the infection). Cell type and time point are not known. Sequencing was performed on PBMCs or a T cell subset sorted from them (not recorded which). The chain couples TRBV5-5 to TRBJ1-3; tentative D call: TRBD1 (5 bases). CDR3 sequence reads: CASSLVHWGTDTIYF. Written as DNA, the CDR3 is TGTGCCAGCAGCTTGGTTCATTGGGGGACTGACACCATATATTTT.